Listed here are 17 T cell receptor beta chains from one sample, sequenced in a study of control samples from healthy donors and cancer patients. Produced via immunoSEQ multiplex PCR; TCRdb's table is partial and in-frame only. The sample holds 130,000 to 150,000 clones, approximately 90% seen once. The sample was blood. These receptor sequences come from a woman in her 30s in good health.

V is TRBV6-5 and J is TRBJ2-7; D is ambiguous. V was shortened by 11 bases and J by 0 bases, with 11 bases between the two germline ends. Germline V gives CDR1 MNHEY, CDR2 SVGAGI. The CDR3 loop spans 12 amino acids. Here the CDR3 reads CACRPGSYEQYF. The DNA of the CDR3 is TGTGCCTGCCGTCCAGGCTCCTACGAGCAGTACTTC.

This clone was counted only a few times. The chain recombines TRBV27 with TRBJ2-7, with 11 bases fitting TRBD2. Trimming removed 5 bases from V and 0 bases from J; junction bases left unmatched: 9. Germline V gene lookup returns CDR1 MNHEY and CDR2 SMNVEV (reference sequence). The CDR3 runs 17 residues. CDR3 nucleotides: TGTGCCAGCAGTCCGGGACTAGCGGTCTTGAGCTCCTACGAGCAGTACTTC. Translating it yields CASSPGLAVLSSYEQYF.

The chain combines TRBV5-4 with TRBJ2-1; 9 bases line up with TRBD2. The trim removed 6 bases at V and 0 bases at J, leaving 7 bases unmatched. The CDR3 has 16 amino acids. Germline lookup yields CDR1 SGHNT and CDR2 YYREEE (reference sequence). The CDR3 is CASTSFSGSSYNEQFF. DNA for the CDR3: TGTGCCAGCACCTCATTTAGCGGGAGCTCCTACAATGAGCAGTTCTTC.

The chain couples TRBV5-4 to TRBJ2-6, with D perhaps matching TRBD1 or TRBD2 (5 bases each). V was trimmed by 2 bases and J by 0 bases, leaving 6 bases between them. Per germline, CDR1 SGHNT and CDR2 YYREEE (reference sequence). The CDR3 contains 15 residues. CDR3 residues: CASSFGGSGANVLTF. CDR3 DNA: TGTGCCAGCAGCTTTGGGGGCTCTGGGGCCAACGTCCTGACTTTC.

The CDR3 is CASSLVQGFGTEAFF. The CDR3 region has the DNA TGTGCCAGCAGCTTAGTCCAGGGCTTTGGAACTGAAGCTTTCTTT. The chain employs TRBV11-2 and TRBJ1-1; possible D gene TRBD1, 5 bases. This CDR3 has 15 amino acids. The V gene's germline CDR1 is SGHAT and CDR2 FQNNGV. Trimming removed 1 base from V and 5 bases from J, with 14 bases in between.

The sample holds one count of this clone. The DNA of the CDR3 is TGTGCCAGCAGCTTAGGTCGGCGAAACCCTAGCACAGATACGCAGTATTTT. Its translation is CASSLGRRNPSTDTQYF. This rearrangement joins TRBV11-3 to TRBJ2-3; D uncertain. The CDR3 extends over 17 amino acids. V shed 1 base and J shed 0 bases, with 14 bases lying between them. The germline V gene has CDR1 SGHNT and CDR2 YENEEA.

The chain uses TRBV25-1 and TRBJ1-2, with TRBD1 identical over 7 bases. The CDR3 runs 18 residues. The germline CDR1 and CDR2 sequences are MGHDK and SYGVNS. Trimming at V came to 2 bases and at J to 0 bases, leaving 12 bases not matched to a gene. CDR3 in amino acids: CASSEATGTVDSNYGYTF. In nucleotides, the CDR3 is TGTGCCAGCAGTGAAGCCACCGGGACAGTCGACTCTAACTATGGCTACACCTTC.

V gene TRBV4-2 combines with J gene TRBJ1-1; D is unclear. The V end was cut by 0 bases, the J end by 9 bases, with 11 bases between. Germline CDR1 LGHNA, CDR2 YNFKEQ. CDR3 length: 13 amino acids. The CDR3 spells CASSQDQPSKAFF. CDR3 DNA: TGTGCCAGCAGCCAAGACCAGCCATCCAAAGCTTTCTTT.

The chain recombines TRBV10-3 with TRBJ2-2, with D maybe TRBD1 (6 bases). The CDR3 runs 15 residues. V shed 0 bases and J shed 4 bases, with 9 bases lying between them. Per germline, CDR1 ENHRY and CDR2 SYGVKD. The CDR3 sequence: CAISESKGGTGELFF. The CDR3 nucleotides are TGTGCCATCAGTGAGTCGAAAGGGGGCACCGGGGAGCTGTTTTTT.

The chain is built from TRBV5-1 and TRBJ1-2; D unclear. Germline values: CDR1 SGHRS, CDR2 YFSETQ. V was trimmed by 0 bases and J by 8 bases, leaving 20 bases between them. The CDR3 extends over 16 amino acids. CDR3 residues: CASSLESDSHRKGYTF. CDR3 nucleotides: TGCGCCAGCAGCTTGGAGAGCGACTCCCACCGGAAGGGCTACACCTTC.

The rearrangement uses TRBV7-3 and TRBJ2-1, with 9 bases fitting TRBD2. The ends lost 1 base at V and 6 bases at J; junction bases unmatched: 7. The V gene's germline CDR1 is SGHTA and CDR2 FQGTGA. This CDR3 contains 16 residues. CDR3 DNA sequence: TGTGCCAGCAGCTTAAGTAGCGGGAGTTCCCTCAATGAGCAGTTCTTC. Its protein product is CASSLSSGSSLNEQFF. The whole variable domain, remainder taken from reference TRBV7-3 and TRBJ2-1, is GAGVSQTPSNKVTEKGKYVELRCDPISGHTALYWYRQSLGQGPEFLIYFQGTGAADDSGLPNDRFFAVRPEGSVSTLKIQRTERGDSAVYLCASSLSSGSSLNEQFFGPGTRLTVL.

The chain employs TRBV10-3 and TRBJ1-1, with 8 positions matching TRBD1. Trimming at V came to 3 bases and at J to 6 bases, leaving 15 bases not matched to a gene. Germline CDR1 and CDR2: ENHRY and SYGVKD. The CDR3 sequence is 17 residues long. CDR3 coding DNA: TGTGCCATCAGTGAATCCTGGACAGGGTCGGATCGGGCTGAAGCTTTCTTT. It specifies CAISESWTGSDRAEAFF.

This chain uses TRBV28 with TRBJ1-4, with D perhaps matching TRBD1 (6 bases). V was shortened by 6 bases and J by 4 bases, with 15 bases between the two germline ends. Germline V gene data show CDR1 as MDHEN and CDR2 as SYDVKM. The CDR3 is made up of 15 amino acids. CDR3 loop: CASSNTGSYNEKLFF. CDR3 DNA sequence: TGTGCCAGCAGCAATACAGGGTCCTATAATGAAAAACTGTTTTTT.

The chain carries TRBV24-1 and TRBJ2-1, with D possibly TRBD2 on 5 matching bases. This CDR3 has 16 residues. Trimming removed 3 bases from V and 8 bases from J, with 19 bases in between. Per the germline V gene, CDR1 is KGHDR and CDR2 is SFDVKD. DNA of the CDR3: TGTGCCACCAGTGATACCGGGTCGGGCAGGCGGGATGAGCAGTTCTTC. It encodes CATSDTGSGRRDEQFF.

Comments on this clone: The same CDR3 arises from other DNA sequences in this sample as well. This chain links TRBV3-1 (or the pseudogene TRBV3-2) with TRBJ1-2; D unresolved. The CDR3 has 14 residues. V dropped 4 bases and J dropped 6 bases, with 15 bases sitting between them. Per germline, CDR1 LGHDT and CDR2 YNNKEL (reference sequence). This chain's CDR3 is CASSLQLLPNGYTF. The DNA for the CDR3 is TGTGCCAGCAGCCTCCAGTTATTACCGAATGGCTACACCTTC.

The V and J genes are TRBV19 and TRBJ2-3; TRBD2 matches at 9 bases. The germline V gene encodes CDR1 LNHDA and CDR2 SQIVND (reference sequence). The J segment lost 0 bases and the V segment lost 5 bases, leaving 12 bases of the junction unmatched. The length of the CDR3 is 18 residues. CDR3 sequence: CASSPLGRREGSTDTQYF. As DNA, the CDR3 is TGTGCCAGTAGTCCCCTCGGTCGGCGGGAGGGGAGCACAGATACGCAGTATTTT.

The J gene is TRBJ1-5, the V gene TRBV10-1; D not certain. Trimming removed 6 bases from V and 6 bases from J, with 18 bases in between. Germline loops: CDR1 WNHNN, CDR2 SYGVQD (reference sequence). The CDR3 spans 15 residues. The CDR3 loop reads CASSLTRVQVQPQHF. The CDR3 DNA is TGCGCCAGCAGCTTAACCCGGGTCCAAGTTCAGCCCCAGCATTTT.